This TCR beta chain is from a study of monozygotic twins with cystic fibrosis. This clone was picked up one time. The table came from immunoSEQ multiplex PCR; TCRdb's copy has only in-frame clones and leaves some out. Altogether about 36,000 clones are present, over 75% being singletons, with the ten largest covering roughly 1.8%. The TCR sequence derives from a girl aged 2 to 10 with cystic fibrosis. Sequencing used blood.

The CDR3 DNA follows: TGTGCCATCAGTGTAGTGGCGGGGGGTAACCCACAGTACTTC. This sequence encodes CAISVVAGGNPQYF. The chain links TRBV10-3 to TRBJ2-5, with 8 bases fitting TRBD2. J was trimmed by 11 bases and V by 4 bases; bases with no gene match: 12. CDR1 and CDR2 from the germline V gene are ENHRY and SYGVKD. This CDR3 has 14 amino acids.